Below are 8 T cell receptor beta chains sequenced from a single sample in a study of blood T cell repertoires in COVID-19. The repertoire was sequenced with immunoSEQ multiplex PCR; TCRdb's copy has only in-frame clones and lacks some. The repertoire consists of about 140,000 clones, with about 80% occurring once and the leading ten covering roughly 2.9%. Sequences were obtained from PBMCs or T cells enriched from blood (not recorded which). The receptors derive from a woman between 50 and 59 years old who had recovered from COVID-19.

This chain uses TRBV10-2 with TRBJ1-6, with D perhaps matching TRBD1 (5 bases). This CDR3 has 12 amino acids. V lost 6 bases and J lost 6, with 6 bases in between. Looked up from germline, CDR1 is WSHSY and CDR2 is SAAADI. The CDR3 is CASRQGNSPLHF. Here the CDR3 DNA reads TGCGCCAGCAGGCAGGGTAATTCACCCCTCCACTTT.

This clone occurred once. The V call is TRBV24-1, the J call TRBJ1-2; D might be TRBD1 (5 bases). Between the trimmed V and J ends, which lost 9 bases and 7 bases, there was a span of 17 bases. The CDR3 covers 13 residues. Germline V lookup: CDR1 KGHDR, CDR2 SFDVKD. CDR3 loop: CATGTAEGLGYTF. The CDR3, as DNA: TGTGCCACCGGGACCGCCGAGGGACTTGGCTACACCTTC.

The chain recombines TRBV7-2 with TRBJ2-7, with D perhaps matching TRBD2 (6 bases). CDR1 is SGHTA and CDR2 is FQGNSA in the germline V gene. Deletions cut 0 bases from V and 2 bases from J, with 17 bases between. The CDR3 is made up of 17 amino acids. The DNA for the CDR3 is TGTGCCAGCAGCTTAGCCCCTGGAGGGAGTAGTGCCTACGAGCAGTACTTC. This codes for CASSLAPGGSSAYEQYF.

This chain connects TRBV5-8 to TRBJ1-4, with 7 bases lining up with TRBD1. Germline V CDR1 and CDR2: SGHTS, YDEGEE. The CDR3 totals 14 residues. The ends lost 4 bases at V and 4 bases at J; junction bases unmatched: 4. CDR3 protein: CASSARDSNEKLFF. Here the CDR3 DNA reads TGTGCCAGCAGCGCCCGGGACAGTAATGAAAAACTGTTTTTT.

This rearrangement joins TRBV2 to TRBJ1-1; perhaps TRBD1 as D (5 bases). With 9 bases removed from V and 3 bases from J, the gap between germline ends came to 14 bases. CDR3 size: 13 residues. From germline, CDR1 is SNHLY and CDR2 FYNNEI. CDR3 bases: TGTGCCAGTACAGGAGATGGGGACACTGAAGCTTTCTTT. Protein: CASTGDGDTEAFF.

This clone was seen only a few times. V is TRBV11-1 and J is TRBJ1-1; D gene ambiguous. CDR1 is SGHAT, CDR2 FQDESV, per germline (reference sequence). Trimming cost V 3 bases and J 3 bases, with 11 bases left between them. The CDR3 has 14 amino acids. The CDR3 nucleotides are TGTGCCAGCAGCTTCCGGTCGGTGGACACTGAAGCTTTCTTT. Protein sequence: CASSFRSVDTEAFF.

V and J are TRBV11-3 and TRBJ1-1; D ambiguous. Germline V gene data show CDR1 as SGHNT and CDR2 as YENEEA. The CDR3 extends over 15 amino acids. Trimming cost V 1 base and J 4 bases, with 13 bases left between them. The chain's CDR3 is CASSLATGLGTEAFF. Written as DNA, the CDR3 is TGTGCCAGCAGCTTAGCGACGGGTTTGGGCACTGAAGCTTTCTTT.

This rearrangement joins TRBV18 to TRBJ1-1; 9 nucleotides agree with TRBD1. Looked up from germline, CDR1 is KGHSH and CDR2 is LQKENI. This CDR3 is built from 16 residues. The junction had 5 bases not matched to a gene; V was cut back by 3 bases and J by 0 bases. CDR3 protein: CASSPWDRVMNTEAFF. For the CDR3, the DNA is TGTGCCAGCTCACCCTGGGACAGGGTAATGAACACTGAAGCTTTCTTT.